The sequence of this TCR beta chain was determined in a study of blood T cell dynamics during melanoma immunotherapy. For the study at large: Patients with metastatic melanoma got pembrolizumab or nivolumab-ipilimumab as first-line care. Study-level results: Disease-control patients' PBMC repertoires became either more clonal or more diverse at W3.

This CDR3 contains 16 residues. Germline trimming cut 3 bases from V and 3 bases from J; bases unmatched to any gene: 7. CDR1 MNHNS and CDR2 SASEGT come from the germline V gene. Regarding this clone: Its target is unknown.

The assay was immunoSEQ multiplex PCR, and TCRdb's table has in-frame clones only and misses some. There are 15,000 to 20,000 clones in the sample; 80% to 95% occur only once, and about 2% lies in the top ten. Documented time point: pre-treatment baseline. Patients had no prior systemic cancer treatment, immunosuppressants or other active cancers. The chain links TRBV6-1 to TRBJ2-3, with 9 bases fitting TRBD2. The clonotype comes from a human donor with melanoma. Here the sequenced sample was blood, taken from a patient treated with checkpoint blockade. DNA for the CDR3: TGTGCCAGCAGTGAGGGGGCTAGCGGGGTGACAGATACGCAGTATTTT. It encodes CASSEGASGVTDTQYF.